These 21 T cell receptor beta chains came from one sample sequenced in a study of cytotoxic CD8 clonotypes in ibrutinib-treated CLL. Sequencing used immunoSEQ multiplex PCR; TCRdb keeps in-frame clones, though not all of them. The data contain some 140,000 clones, around four fifths of them singletons. Sequencing used PBMCs, obtained after 24 months of ibrutinib treatment. All receptors derive from a human donor with chronic lymphocytic leukemia.

This clone was recorded only once. In the same sample, other DNA sequences code for this CDR3. The chain recombines TRBV15 with TRBJ2-5; the D gene could be TRBD1 or TRBD2 (6 bases each). Trimming took 3 bases from V and 6 from J, leaving 20 bases between them. CDR1 LNHNV and CDR2 YYDKDF come from the germline V gene (reference sequence). This CDR3 has 16 residues. The CDR3 DNA follows: TGTGCCACCAGCAGCCTCCCCGGAGGGGGATATCAGACCCAGTACTTC. It encodes CATSSLPGGGYQTQYF.

This chain joins TRBV30 and TRBJ1-5; 7 bases agree with TRBD1. This CDR3 has 15 amino acids. With 1 base clipped from V and 4 bases from J, the junction kept 7 bases outside the gene matches. Germline-derived CDR1 and CDR2 are GTSNPN and SVGIG (reference sequence). The chain's CDR3 is CAWSGPRTGNQPQHF. The CDR3, as DNA: TGTGCCTGGAGTGGGCCCCGGACAGGTAATCAGCCCCAGCATTTT.

The chain employs TRBV13 and TRBJ1-3, with D unresolved. Germline-derived CDR1 and CDR2 are PRHDT and FYEKMQ (reference sequence). The CDR3 covers 15 residues. Trimming cost V 0 bases and J 0 bases, with 6 bases left between them. CDR3 region: CASSLGGGSGNTIYF. The CDR3 DNA sequence: TGTGCCAGCAGCTTAGGAGGTGGCTCTGGAAACACCATATATTTT.

The chain links TRBV6-1 to TRBJ1-1; no firm D call. V lost 2 bases, J lost 5 bases, and 21 bases lay in between. Looked up from germline, CDR1 is MNHNS and CDR2 is SASEGT. This CDR3 is built from 17 residues. DNA for the CDR3: TGTGCCAGCAGTGAAATTCCAAATTCGCCCCCCGGAACTGAAGCTTTCTTT. Protein product: CASSEIPNSPPGTEAFF.

V usage is TRBV29-1 and J usage is TRBJ1-1; a possible D gene is TRBD1 (5 bases). The CDR3 is 15 amino acids. Trimming cost V 6 bases and J 1 base, with 18 bases left between them. CDR1 is SQVTM, CDR2 ANQGSEA, per germline. The CDR3 sequence is CSVELTGTANTEAFF. The CDR3 DNA reads as TGCAGCGTAGAGTTGACCGGGACCGCGAACACTGAAGCTTTCTTT.

Concerning this clone: Since the CDR3 does not end with the conserved phenylalanine or tryptophan, this likely comes from a read error. The DNA is omitted, as the CDR3 cannot be located on it reliably, and the CDR3 follows TCRdb's listing. V and J are TRBV7-6 and TRBJ1-2. The CDR3 spans 14 amino acids, including both terminal residues. Germline V gene lookup returns CDR1 SGHVS and CDR2 FNYEAQ. The CDR3 reads CASSCDSKDLWLHL.

J is TRBJ1-5 and V is TRBV28; maybe TRBD1 (5 bases). The CDR3 has 15 amino acids. Per the germline V gene, CDR1 is MDHEN and CDR2 is SYDVKM. V was pared by 7 bases and J by 3 bases, with 16 bases between. CDR3: CASTNLGGNNQPQHF. In nucleotides, the CDR3 is TGTGCCAGCACTAACCTGGGGGGGAACAATCAGCCCCAGCATTTT.

The chain has TRBV9 and TRBJ2-6; 8 positions agree with TRBD1. In germline, CDR1 is SGDLS, CDR2 YYNGEE. Losses at the gene ends were 4 bases for V and 2 bases for J; bases not matched to a gene: 14. The CDR3 has 19 amino acids. The CDR3 coding sequence is TGTGCCAGCAGCCATGGATGGCAGGGGGCGCTTCCTGGGGCCAACGTCCTGACTTTC. Translated: CASSHGWQGALPGANVLTF.

The rearrangement uses TRBV5-4 and TRBJ2-5, with D possibly TRBD1 on 6 matching bases. This CDR3 region has 15 residues. The germline V and J ends were trimmed by 4 bases and 9 bases, with 22 bases remaining between them. Germline CDR1 reads SGHNT; CDR2 reads YYREEE (reference sequence). The CDR3: CASSPEPGQGLAQYF. CDR3 bases: TGTGCCAGCAGCCCGGAACCGGGACAAGGCTTGGCCCAGTACTTC.

The V gene is TRBV5-1, the J gene TRBJ2-5; D is unclear. The ends were cut back, 4 bases at V and 2 bases at J, with 12 bases in the middle. The CDR3 spans 14 residues. CDR1 and CDR2 (germline): SGHRS, YFSETQ. The CDR3 sequence: CASSPQASQETQYF. The CDR3 DNA sequence: TGCGCCAGCAGCCCACAAGCTTCTCAAGAGACCCAGTACTTC.

The chain joins TRBV5-4 to TRBJ2-2; possible D gene TRBD1, 6 bases. CDR1 is SGHNT and CDR2 is YYREEE in the germline V gene (reference sequence). The CDR3 runs to 14 residues. Trimming removed 5 bases at V and 1 base at J, with 9 bases between. The CDR3 sequence: CASRTGQNTGELFF. The CDR3, as DNA: TGTGCCAGCAGAACGGGACAGAACACCGGGGAGCTGTTTTTT.

J is TRBJ2-3 and V is TRBV7-6, with 13 bases aligning to TRBD2. The CDR3 covers 19 residues. J gave up 2 bases and V 1 base, and 9 bases lay outside the gene matches. The V gene's germline CDR1 is SGHVS and CDR2 FNYEAQ. CDR3 bases: TGTGCCAGCAGCTTAGTGATTCGAGGACTAGCGGGGGACACAGATACGCAGTATTTT. Translated, it gives CASSLVIRGLAGDTDTQYF.

The V and J genes are TRBV7-2 and TRBJ2-5; tentatively, D is TRBD1 or TRBD2 (5 bases each). From germline, CDR1 is SGHTA and CDR2 FQGNSA. The CDR3 runs 13 residues. Trimming left V 1 base short and J 5 bases short, with 8 bases between. Written as DNA, the CDR3 is TGTGCCAGCAGCTTAGGGGGGTATGAGACCCAGTACTTC. Its translation: CASSLGGYETQYF.

The chain couples TRBV4-3 to TRBJ2-3; D not resolved. V was cut by 0 bases and J by 5 bases, with 18 bases left in between. Germline V gene sequence: CDR1 LGHNA, CDR2 YSLEER. The CDR3 extends over 17 amino acids. As DNA, the CDR3 is TGCGCCAGCAGCCAAGATCGGTTTGGTAGCTTTGGAGATACGCAGTATTTT. Translating gives CASSQDRFGSFGDTQYF.

CDR3: CASSVGAGGPGELFF. The CDR3 nucleotides are TGTGCCAGCAGCGTAGGGGCGGGGGGCCCCGGGGAGCTGTTTTTT. This chain joins TRBV9 and TRBJ2-2; 8 bases are a match to TRBD2. Trimming at V came to 0 bases and at J to 6 bases, leaving 4 bases not matched to a gene. Germline CDR1 SGDLS, CDR2 YYNGEE. The length of the CDR3 is 15 residues.

This clone appeared once. V usage is TRBV2 and J usage is TRBJ1-2, with TRBD1 matching over 9 bases. After removal of 6 bases from V and 5 bases from J, the junction contained 7 bases not matched to a gene. The germline CDR1 and CDR2 sequences are SNHLY and FYNNEI. This CDR3 region has 14 residues. The CDR3 coding sequence is TGTGCCAGCAGGCCCGGGACAGGGTCTTATGGCTACACCTTC. Its translation: CASRPGTGSYGYTF.

The genes are TRBV6-5 and TRBJ1-1, with D uncertain. CDR1 and CDR2 (germline): MNHEY, SVGAGI. The CDR3 has 15 residues. The germline V and J ends were trimmed by 0 bases and 2 bases, with 10 bases remaining between them. The CDR3 sequence is CASSYSIQVNTEAFF. The CDR3 DNA follows: TGTGCCAGCAGTTACTCGATTCAGGTAAACACTGAAGCTTTCTTT.

The V call is TRBV6-6, the J call TRBJ2-2; D ambiguous. The CDR3 covers 13 residues. Germline loops: CDR1 MNHNY, CDR2 SVGAGI (reference sequence). Trimming removed 5 bases from V and 4 bases from J, with 8 bases in between. Here the CDR3 reads CASSGDPTGELFF. CDR3 coding DNA: TGTGCCAGCAGTGGAGACCCCACCGGGGAGCTGTTTTTT.

The genes are TRBV5-1 and TRBJ2-3, with a possible D match to TRBD2 (5 bases). V lost 4 bases to trimming and J lost 11 bases, with 17 bases between them. Germline V gene sequence: CDR1 SGHRS, CDR2 YFSETQ. The CDR3 loop spans 13 amino acids. CDR3 loop: CASSNRGAVVQYF. CDR3 coding DNA: TGCGCCAGCAGCAACCGGGGAGCCGTGGTGCAGTATTTT. Using reference TRBV5-1 and TRBJ2-3 for the parts outside the CDR3, the full variable domain is KAGVTQTPRYLIKTRGQQVTLSCSPISGHRSVSWYQQTPGQGLQFLFEYFSETQRNKGNFPGRFSGRQFSNSRSEMNVSTLELGDSALYLCASSNRGAVVQYFGPGTRLTVL.

The rearrangement links TRBV2 to TRBJ1-1; TRBD1 is a possible D gene (6 bases). Germline V lookup: CDR1 SNHLY, CDR2 FYNNEI. CDR3 length: 15 amino acids. Trimming removed 6 bases from V and 1 base from J, with 15 bases in between. The CDR3 coding sequence is TGTGCCAGCAGAACTTCTCGGACAGAGAACACTGAAGCTTTCTTT. Translating gives CASRTSRTENTEAFF. The whole variable domain, filled in from reference TRBV2 and TRBJ1-1, reads EPEVTQTPSHQVTQMGQEVILRCVPISNHLYFYWYRQILGQKVEFLVSFYNNEISEKSEIFDDQFSVERPDGSNFTLKIRSTKLEDSAMYFCASRTSRTENTEAFFGQGTRLTVV.

This clone was seen only once. This chain joins TRBV29-1 and TRBJ2-3, with 10 bases identical to TRBD2. The CDR3 spans 15 residues. J gave up 2 bases and V 4 bases, and 6 bases lay outside the gene matches. The germline V gene encodes CDR1 SQVTM and CDR2 ANQGSEA. The CDR3 reads CSVGVSGGYTDTQYF. The CDR3 DNA is TGCAGCGTTGGGGTTAGCGGGGGGTACACAGATACGCAGTATTTT.